What follows are 31 T cell receptor beta chains derived from one specimen sequenced in a study of T-cell memory formation after mild COVID-19. One entry per CDR3 protein, called by TCRdb with MiXCR from the 5' RACE reads. Among about 6,100 distinct CDR3 sequences, around 18% were seen once, and the ten largest hold 50% to 70%. The sample taken for sequencing was PBMCs or a T cell subset sorted from them (not recorded which). These receptors came from an adult woman who had mild COVID-19 (a few samples of this study predate the infection). Cell type and time point are not known.

This clonotype was seen at least ten times. V gene TRBV7-3 combines with J gene TRBJ2-1; D is uncertain. The germline V and J ends were trimmed by 1 base and 0 bases, with 7 bases remaining between them. The germline gives CDR1 SGHTA, CDR2 FQGTGA. The CDR3 is 15 residues long. The CDR3 is CASSLIASSYNEQFF. In DNA form, the CDR3 reads TGTGCCAGCAGCTTAATTGCTAGCTCCTACAATGAGCAGTTCTTC.

The chain carries TRBV12-3 or TRBV12-4 and TRBJ2-7; D possibly corresponds to TRBD1 (6 bases). This CDR3 contains 15 residues. V was shortened by 5 bases and J by 0 bases, with 14 bases between the two germline ends. The CDR3 DNA follows: TGTGCCAGCAGTGCCCGGACAGAGATCTCCTACGAGCAGTACTTC. Protein: CASSARTEISYEQYF.

Relative to its sample, this clonotype is medium-sized. The V gene is TRBV24-1, the J gene TRBJ2-3; 7 bases line up with TRBD2. Germline trimming cut 3 bases from V and 5 bases from J; bases unmatched to any gene: 7. The CDR3 length is 15 residues. Germline CDR1 reads KGHDR; CDR2 reads SFDVKD. CDR3 DNA sequence: TGTGCCACCAGTGATCCGCGGGGGTACGGAGATACGCAGTATTTT. Protein product: CATSDPRGYGDTQYF.

This clonotype appeared many times. This chain links TRBV12-3 or TRBV12-4 with TRBJ2-7; 10 bases align to TRBD1. V lost 7 bases, J lost 4 bases, and 10 bases stayed unmatched. This CDR3 is 15 amino acids long. CDR3 DNA sequence: TGTGCCAGCACCAGACTTGGACAGGGGGATTACGAGCAGTACTTC. Protein sequence: CASTRLGQGDYEQYF.

The table lists this clonotype with a count of one. This chain uses TRBV20-1 with TRBJ2-1, with 7 bases that match TRBD2. Trimming removed 4 bases from V and 8 bases from J; junction bases left unmatched: 14. Germline CDR1 reads DFQATT; CDR2 reads SNEGSKA (reference sequence). The CDR3 extends over 15 amino acids. CDR3 loop: CSATSSGDLGDEQFF. The CDR3, as DNA: TGCAGTGCTACATCTAGCGGAGACCTCGGCGATGAGCAGTTCTTC.

This clonotype was found many times. The V and J genes are TRBV3-1 and TRBJ1-2; D is possibly TRBD1 (5 bases). Germline V gene sequence: CDR1 LGHDT, CDR2 YNNKEL (reference sequence). The CDR3 covers 18 residues. V dropped 5 bases and J dropped 0 bases, with 22 bases sitting between them. In nucleotides, the CDR3 is TGTGCCAGCAGCTATTTTACCCAGGGACCGACAACTAACTATGGCTACACCTTC. It translates to CASSYFTQGPTTNYGYTF.

This clonotype is medium-sized by share. The chain has TRBV7-3 and TRBJ2-1, with 13 bases matching TRBD2. The CDR3 is 18 residues long. Germline CDR1 and CDR2: SGHTA and FQGTGA. V was clipped by 5 bases and J by 0 bases; unmatched bases: 7. The CDR3 nucleotides are TGTGCCAGCAGCATACTAGCGGGAGGGCCAAGCTCCTACAATGAGCAGTTCTTC. Translated, it gives CASSILAGGPSSYNEQFF.

The V gene is TRBV6-1, the J gene TRBJ1-5; D uncertain. V gave up 2 bases and J gave up 3 bases, with 11 bases separating them. This CDR3 spans 15 amino acids. Germline CDR1 reads MNHNS; CDR2 reads SASEGT. CDR3 sequence: CASSERKRNNQPQHF. CDR3 DNA: TGTGCCAGCAGTGAAAGGAAAAGGAACAATCAGCCCCAGCATTTT.

This clonotype counts as medium-sized. Here the CDR3 DNA reads TGTGCCAGCAGTTCGTCGGGTGAGCAGTTCTTC. Protein: CASSSSGEQFF. The chain has TRBV6-5 and TRBJ2-1, with no clear D. The CDR3 is 11 residues long. The V end lost 4 bases, the J end lost 9 bases, and 7 bases lay between the germline ends. Germline CDR1 reads MNHEY; CDR2 reads SVGAGI.

By its share, this clonotype is medium-sized. The V gene is TRBV29-1, the J gene TRBJ2-5, with a weak D call TRBD1 (5 bases). The germline V and J ends were trimmed by 4 bases and 4 bases, with 16 bases remaining between them. Germline CDR1 and CDR2: SQVTM and ANQGSEA. The length of the CDR3 is 14 residues. The CDR3 loop is CSVVLGRVGETQYF. The CDR3 bases are TGCAGCGTTGTTCTCGGCAGGGTGGGAGAGACCCAGTACTTC.

This clonotype rates as medium-sized. This sequence joins TRBV30 and TRBJ2-7, with D tentatively TRBD1 or TRBD2 (5 bases each). Germline V CDR1 and CDR2: GTSNPN, SVGIG (reference sequence). The CDR3 is 13 residues long. Between the trimmed V and J ends, which lost 4 bases and 4 bases, there was a span of 14 bases. As DNA, the CDR3 is TGTGCCTGGATTTCAGGGACCTCATACGAGCAGTACTTC. Its translation: CAWISGTSYEQYF.

Judged by abundance, this clonotype is medium-sized. V usage is TRBV6-5 and J usage is TRBJ2-1; 8 bases match TRBD2. Germline V gives CDR1 MNHEY, CDR2 SVGAGI. With 8 bases clipped from V and 6 bases from J, the junction kept 15 bases outside the gene matches. The CDR3 has 16 amino acids. CDR3 DNA sequence: TGTGCCAGCTCCCTCGAGGCGGGGGGCGCGGTCAATGAGCAGTTCTTC. This sequence encodes CASSLEAGGAVNEQFF.

On this clonotype itself: This sequence may be a read error, since a much larger clone differs from it by one base. The chain couples TRBV29-1 to TRBJ2-5; 9 positions agree with TRBD1. The CDR3 covers 12 residues. V gave up 7 bases and J gave up 8 bases; unmatched junction bases: 8. CDR1 and CDR2 from the germline V gene are SQVTM and ANQGSEA. CDR3 loop: CSATGGKDTQYF. CDR3 nucleotides: TGCAGCGCCACAGGGGGCAAGGACACCCAGTACTTC.

This clonotype was seen just once. This chain connects TRBV7-2 to TRBJ2-3; 10 nucleotides match TRBD2. Matching the DNA end better, TRBJ2-5 makes the J call doubtful. Germline values: CDR1 SGHTA, CDR2 FQGNSA. CDR3 length equals 15 residues. CDR3 in amino acids: CASSRTSGVGETQYF. CDR3 DNA sequence: TGTGCCAGCAGCCGCACTAGCGGGGTCGGAGAGACCCAGTACTTC.

The chain carries TRBV29-1 and TRBJ2-7, with TRBD2 matching 8 bases. Germline CDR1 SQVTM, CDR2 ANQGSEA. The junction had 5 bases not matched to a gene; V was cut back by 7 bases and J by 0 bases. There are 13 residues in the CDR3. The CDR3 DNA reads TGCAGCGGCGCGGGAGGACCCTCCTACGAGCAGTACTTC. It translates to CSGAGGPSYEQYF.

V and J are TRBV4-3 and TRBJ2-2; TRBD2 matches at 11 bases. The trim removed 1 base at V and 3 bases at J, leaving 4 bases unmatched. CDR3 size: 17 residues. CDR1 is LGHNA, CDR2 YSLEER, per germline. In nucleotides, the CDR3 is TGCGCCAGCAGCCAAGCTAGTAGCGGGAGGGACACCGGGGAGCTGTTTTTT. It translates to CASSQASSGRDTGELFF.

About this clonotype: A much larger clone differs by one base, so this may be a read error. The chain uses TRBV7-9 and TRBJ1-1; D remains unclear. Germline V gene sequence: CDR1 SEHNR, CDR2 FQNEAQ (reference sequence). V was cut by 1 base and J by 7 bases, with 10 bases left in between. There are 13 residues in the CDR3. CDR3 DNA sequence: TGTGCCAGCAGCTTAGTCACGCAGCTTGAAGCTTTCTTT. Its translation: CASSLVTQLEAFF.

This clonotype is medium-sized within its sample. The chain couples TRBV6-5 to TRBJ2-1, with TRBD1 identical over 8 bases. Germline loops: CDR1 MNHEY, CDR2 SVGAGI. This CDR3 has 14 amino acids. The junction had 3 bases not matched to a gene; V was cut back by 7 bases and J by 1 base. CDR3 sequence: CASIDRGSYNEQFF. The CDR3, as DNA: TGTGCCAGCATTGACAGGGGATCCTACAATGAGCAGTTCTTC.

This clonotype is categorized as medium-sized. The chain is built from TRBV5-1 and TRBJ2-3; no firm D call. With 0 bases removed from V and 2 bases from J, the gap between germline ends came to 4 bases. The CDR3 is 13 amino acids. CDR1 and CDR2 from the germline V gene are SGHRS and YFSETQ. CDR3 sequence reads: CASSLGLTDTQYF. The CDR3 DNA reads as TGCGCCAGCAGCTTGGGCCTCACAGATACGCAGTATTTT.

This clonotype occurred many times. The DNA is omitted, as the CDR3 cannot be located on it reliably, and the CDR3 follows TCRdb's listing. The V gene is TRBV21-1, the J gene TRBJ2-3; the DNA was not used to check the table's D call, TRBD1. TRBV21-1 corresponds to a pseudogene. The CDR3 has 23 residues if both end residues are counted. The CDR3 protein is CASSKAPGTAFTTWGFGTDTQYF.

This clonotype was recorded at least ten times. This chain joins TRBV4-3 and TRBJ2-1, with 10 bases identical to TRBD2. Germline V gene data show CDR1 as LGHNA and CDR2 as YSLEER. V shed 0 bases and J 5 bases; nucleotides not matched to a gene: 10. The CDR3 runs to 18 residues. CDR3 nucleotide sequence: TGCGCCAGCAGCCAAGATCTAGAGCGGGAGGGCGGGGACAATGAGCAGTTCTTC. It encodes CASSQDLEREGGDNEQFF.

This clonotype appeared many times. V gene TRBV3-1 combines with J gene TRBJ1-1, with D possibly being TRBD1 (6 bases). V shed 0 bases and J shed 5 bases, with 13 bases lying between them. Germline V gene data show CDR1 as LGHDT and CDR2 as YNNKEL (reference sequence). The CDR3 runs 15 residues. CDR3 nucleotide sequence: TGTGCCAGCAGCCAAGATCACAGGGTGGGGACTGAAGCTTTCTTT. Translation: CASSQDHRVGTEAFF.

In this sample, this clonotype turned up many times. The chain uses TRBV18 and TRBJ2-5; tentative D call: TRBD2 (6 bases). The V gene lost 3 bases and the J gene lost 2 bases, with 13 bases spanning the gap. This CDR3 region has 15 residues. Germline CDR1 and CDR2: KGHSH and LQKENI. In DNA, the CDR3 is TGTGCCAGCTCACCCCTTCGGGAGTTTCAAGAGACCCAGTACTTC. Translated: CASSPLREFQETQYF.

The gene calls are TRBV7-3 and TRBJ2-3; 8 bases agree with TRBD2. The CDR3 is 15 amino acids. Trimming removed 3 bases from V and 1 base from J; junction bases left unmatched: 3. Germline V gene data show CDR1 as SGHTA and CDR2 as FQGTGA. The CDR3 loop is CASSFSGDGTDTQYF. In DNA, the CDR3 is TGTGCCAGCAGCTTTAGCGGGGACGGCACAGATACGCAGTATTTT.

In its sample, this clonotype is medium-sized. CDR3 DNA: TGTGCCATCAGTGACCGGCGCTCTCTAGAGGGGGGCAAAGGTGAAGCTTTCTTT. Residues: CAISDRRSLEGGKGEAFF. V gene TRBV10-3 combines with J gene TRBJ1-1, with D perhaps TRBD1 (6 bases). V gave up 3 bases and J gave up 7 bases, with 27 bases separating them. Germline V gene sequence: CDR1 ENHRY, CDR2 SYGVKD. CDR3 length equals 18 residues.

The rearrangement joins TRBV20-1 to TRBJ1-2; TRBD1 matches 8 bases. V shed 3 bases and J 2 bases; nucleotides not matched to a gene: 8. There are 15 residues in the CDR3. Germline V gives CDR1 DFQATT, CDR2 SNEGSKA (reference sequence). This CDR3 is CSARGYRQGNYGYTF. The CDR3 DNA is TGCAGTGCTAGGGGGTACAGACAGGGGAACTATGGCTACACCTTC.

The V and J genes are TRBV20-1 and TRBJ2-7; TRBD2 aligns across 8 bases. The V and J ends lost 5 bases and 4 bases, in that order; junction bases with no gene match: 7. There are 13 residues in the CDR3. Germline V CDR1 and CDR2: DFQATT, SNEGSKA (reference sequence). The CDR3 region has the DNA TGCAGTGCTTCAGCGGGGGACCGTTACGAGCAGTACTTC. Protein sequence: CSASAGDRYEQYF.

The chain uses TRBV5-1 and TRBJ2-3, with D perhaps TRBD2 (6 bases). The V gene's germline CDR1 is SGHRS and CDR2 YFSETQ. The CDR3 contains 14 residues. V dropped 3 bases and J dropped 8 bases, with 16 bases sitting between them. CDR3 sequence reads: CASSSGRGLGTQYF. The CDR3 DNA reads TGCGCCAGCAGCTCGGGACGGGGACTTGGTACGCAGTATTTT.

The CDR3 bases are TGTGCCAGCAGCCAAGCCGGGGGTGGCACAGATACGCAGTATTTT. This encodes CASSQAGGGTDTQYF. The V and J genes are TRBV3-1 and TRBJ2-3, with D possibly being TRBD2 (6 bases). V was clipped by 1 base and J by 1 base, with 9 bases between them. The CDR3 runs to 15 residues. The germline V gene has CDR1 LGHDT and CDR2 YNNKEL (reference sequence).

This clonotype is medium-sized by share. The CDR3 region has the DNA TGCAGTGCTAGAGTCCCGACAGGGCGCCATGAAAAACTGTTTTTT. Translated: CSARVPTGRHEKLFF. The chain joins TRBV20-1 to TRBJ1-4, with 7 positions matching TRBD1. The CDR3 extends over 15 amino acids. The germline V gene encodes CDR1 DFQATT and CDR2 SNEGSKA (reference sequence). With V trimmed by 1 base and J by 6 bases, 8 bases remained unmatched.

This clonotype was recorded many times. V gene TRBV5-4 combines with J gene TRBJ2-7; 7 bases align to TRBD1. J gave up 2 bases and V 3 bases, and 8 bases lay outside the gene matches. CDR1 SGHNT and CDR2 YYREEE come from the germline V gene (reference sequence). The CDR3 consists of 15 residues. This CDR3 is CASSSPGTDTYEQYF. In nucleotides, the CDR3 is TGTGCCAGCAGCTCCCCCGGGACAGATACCTACGAGCAGTACTTC.